The TCR beta chain described here comes from a study of cytomegalovirus exposure and HLA in healthy donors. General study results and limits: While the bulk of TCR sequences proved rare, some public TCRs turned up in many donors. The sole available immune exposure information was CMV serostatus. A later analysis found common viral pathogens apparently linked to several of the most significant clusters. In an earlier analysis, about 87% or about 30%: the productive usage of most TCR beta V segments.

With 60 Vbeta and 13 Jbeta primers, the PCR was carried out. Here immunoSEQ multiplex PCR was the method, and the copy in TCRdb shows in-frame clones only, minus some. The table lists 65,000 or so clones, around 62% of them singletons. Germline CDR1 MGHRA, CDR2 YSYEKL. Trimming shortened V by 1 base and J by 12 bases, and 19 bases separated the two germline ends. This CDR3 has 16 residues. Note on this clone: Its specificity is unknown.

The sequencing sample was made of PBMCs. The receptor was isolated from a man aged 25 to 40 in good health and CMV-seronegative. The chain joins TRBV4-1 to TRBJ1-6; D is possibly TRBD1 (6 bases). The chain's CDR3 is CASSQVPGTQFQPLHF. Here the CDR3 DNA reads TGCGCCAGCAGCCAAGTCCCAGGGACACAGTTCCAACCCCTCCACTTT.